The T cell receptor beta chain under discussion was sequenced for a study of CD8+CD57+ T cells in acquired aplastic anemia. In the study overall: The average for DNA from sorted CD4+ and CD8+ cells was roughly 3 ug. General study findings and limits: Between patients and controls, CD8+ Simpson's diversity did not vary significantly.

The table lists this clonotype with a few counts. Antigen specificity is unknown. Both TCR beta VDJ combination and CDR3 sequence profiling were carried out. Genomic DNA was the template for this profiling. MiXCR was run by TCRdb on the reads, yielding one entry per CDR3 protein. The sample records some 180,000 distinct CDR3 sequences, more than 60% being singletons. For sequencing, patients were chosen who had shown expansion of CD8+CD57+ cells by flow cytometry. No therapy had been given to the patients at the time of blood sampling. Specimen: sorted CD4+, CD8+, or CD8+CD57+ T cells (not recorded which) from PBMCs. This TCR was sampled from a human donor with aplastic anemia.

DNA of the CDR3: TGTGCCACCTCCGGGGGGACAGAGGAAGAGACCCAGTACTTC. Amino acid sequence: CATSGGTEEETQYF. The rearrangement links TRBV24-1 to TRBJ2-5, with D possibly called TRBD1 or TRBD2 (7 bases each). The CDR3 sequence is 14 residues long. Trimming took off 9 bases at V and 3 bases at J, with 16 bases between the two ends. CDR1 is KGHDR, CDR2 SFDVKD, per germline.